These T cell receptor beta chains were read from a single sample in a study of shared clonotypes between healthy human individuals. TCRdb keeps only in-frame clones here, not all; method: immunoSEQ multiplex PCR. Of 2.5 million or so clones listed, roughly nine tenths are singletons. Sequences were obtained from naive CD4+ T cells sorted from blood. The source is a man younger than 30 in good health. Both conserved end residues are part of each CDR3. D genes are given only for firm matches. Clone size is stated in some rows and not others, as once, few, many or a class when expanded.

CDR3 DNA	CDR3 protein	V gene	D gene	clone size	J gene
TGTGCCAGCAGCTTCCGGGACGTCACAGATACGCAGTATTTT	CASSFRDVTDTQYF	TRBV7-9	NA	NA	TRBJ2-3
TGTGCCAGCAGCTTTCCCTTCGGGACTAAAAAAGATACGCAGTATTTT	CASSFPFGTKKDTQYF	TRBV5-6	TRBD2	NA	TRBJ2-3
TGTGCCATCAGCCTCCGGGCCCTCGATGAGCAGTTCTTC	CAISLRALDEQFF	TRBV10-3	NA	NA	TRBJ2-1
TGTGCCAGCAGCACCCCACGTCTAGGGAACAATGAGCAGTTCTTC	CASSTPRLGNNEQFF	TRBV9	NA	NA	TRBJ2-1
TGTGCCAGTAGTGAAAGCAATCAGCCCCAGCATTTT	CASSESNQPQHF	TRBV19	NA	NA	TRBJ1-5
TGTGCCAGCCACGGGGGGACAAATGAAAAACTGTTTTTT	CASHGGTNEKLFF	TRBV18	NA	NA	TRBJ1-4
TGTGCCAGCAGCTTAGGCCGGGAGAATGCTGAGCAGTTCTTC	CASSLGRENAEQFF	TRBV7-2	NA	NA	TRBJ2-1
TGTGCCAGCAGCTCCGGGGCAGGCGCGCTTCTGAGCTCTGGGGCCAACGTCCTGACTTTC	CASSSGAGALLSSGANVLTF	TRBV5-4	NA	once	TRBJ2-6
TGTGCCAGCTCACCGAAAAAACAGGGCGGGTATGGCTACACCTTC	CASSPKKQGGYGYTF	TRBV18	NA	NA	TRBJ1-2
TGCGCCAGCAGCTTGGTGGGTAAGGGCACAGATACGCAGTATTTT	CASSLVGKGTDTQYF	TRBV5-1	NA	NA	TRBJ2-3
TGTGCCAGCAGCACTTACTTCGACAGGTCCTACGAGCAGTACTTC	CASSTYFDRSYEQYF	TRBV7-9	NA	NA	TRBJ2-7
TGTGCCAGCAGCATCTCAGGGGGGCAAGAGACCCAGTACTTC	CASSISGGQETQYF	TRBV11-2	NA	NA	TRBJ2-5
TGTGCCAGCTCACCAAATGGGGGAGAGACCCAGTACTTC	CASSPNGGETQYF	TRBV18	NA	NA	TRBJ2-5
TGTGCCAGCAGCGTAGGGCTAGCGGGAGACATTTCAGATACGCAGTATTTT	CASSVGLAGDISDTQYF	TRBV9	TRBD2	NA	TRBJ2-3
TGCGCCAGCAGGGCGAACACCGGGGAGCTGTTTTTT	CASRANTGELFF	TRBV10-1	NA	NA	TRBJ2-2
TGTGCCAGCAGCCGAGGGGGCACCGGGGAGCTGTTTTTT	CASSRGGTGELFF	TRBV6-5	NA	NA	TRBJ2-2
TGCGCCAGCAGCCCCGGGACAGGGGGTAGTGGGGCCAACGTCCTGACTTTC	CASSPGTGGSGANVLTF	TRBV5-1	TRBD1	NA	TRBJ2-6
TGCGCCAGCAGCTTGGAAGGACAGGTCGGCTATGGCTACACCTTC	CASSLEGQVGYGYTF	TRBV5-1	TRBD1	NA	TRBJ1-2
TGTGCCAGCTCCCCCGGCGGGAGGGTGAGCTCCTACGAGCAGTACTTC	CASSPGGRVSSYEQYF	TRBV18	TRBD2	NA	TRBJ2-7
TGCGCCAGCAGCCGAGAACAGGGTGGGGGCAGTAACATTCAGTACTTC	CASSREQGGGSNIQYF	TRBV4-1	NA	NA	TRBJ2-4
TGTGCCAGCACCCCCAGGGGGGATCAGCCCCAGCATTTT	CASTPRGDQPQHF	TRBV6-1	TRBD1	NA	TRBJ1-5
TGTGCCAGCAGCAGACTAGCGGGGGGTTCCTACGAGCAGTACTTC	CASSRLAGGSYEQYF	TRBV6-5	TRBD2	NA	TRBJ2-7
TGCAGCGTTGAAGATCCGAAGCGAGGGGCCGGCTACACCTTC	CSVEDPKRGAGYTF	TRBV29-1	NA	NA	TRBJ1-2
TGTGCCTGGAGTGAAGGATACGAGCAGTACTTC	CAWSEGYEQYF	TRBV30	NA	NA	TRBJ2-7
TGTGCCAGCAGCGTAGGAAGCGGGAGGGTGCCAGATACGCAGTATTTT	CASSVGSGRVPDTQYF	TRBV9	TRBD2	NA	TRBJ2-3
TGTGCCAGAAGCCTACTGCCGACTCACTTTCTATACAATGAGCAGTTCTTC	CARSLLPTHFLYNEQFF	TRBV5-3	NA	NA	TRBJ2-1
TGTGCCAGCAGCTTAGGGCCAAAGGGACCGTTCACAGATACGCAGTATTTT	CASSLGPKGPFTDTQYF	TRBV11-2	NA	NA	TRBJ2-3
TGTGCCATCAGTGAGTCGCAGGGGTTCCACGAGCAGTACTTC	CAISESQGFHEQYF	TRBV10-3	NA	NA	TRBJ2-7
TGTGCCAGCAGCTCTGGCAGGAAGGAGACCCAGTACTTC	CASSSGRKETQYF	TRBV7-9	NA	NA	TRBJ2-5
TGTGCCAGCAGCGTGAGTGCCCAGACCTACGAGCAGTACTTC	CASSVSAQTYEQYF	TRBV9	NA	NA	TRBJ2-7
TGCGCCAGCAACGGGACACGAAATTCACCCCTCCACTTT	CASNGTRNSPLHF	TRBV23-1	NA	few	TRBJ1-6
TGTGCCACCAGCAGAGATTTCGCGGGTAAGGATGAGCAGTTCTTC	CATSRDFAGKDEQFF	TRBV15	NA	NA	TRBJ2-1
TGTGCCAGTAGTAGAGCCGGACAGGGGGCTTACGAGCAGTACTTC	CASSRAGQGAYEQYF	TRBV19	TRBD1	NA	TRBJ2-7
TGCAGCGTTGAAAAGGCAGGGGGGGTAGCTTTCTTT	CSVEKAGGVAFF	TRBV29-1	TRBD1	NA	TRBJ1-1
TGTGCCAGCAGCTTACTAGCGGGAGGATCGATAGAGCAGTACTTC	CASSLLAGGSIEQYF	TRBV6-5	TRBD2	once	TRBJ2-7
TGTGCCAGCAGCTTTGTTTCTGAGACCCAGTACTTC	CASSFVSETQYF	TRBV5-6	NA	NA	TRBJ2-5